The T cell receptor beta chain described here comes from a study of PD-1 blockade in classical Hodgkin lymphoma. Findings of the study overall: Baseline diversity resembling that of newly diagnosed patients was seen in complete responders. The study reported lower baseline TCR diversity in newly diagnosed patients than in healthy donors. Initiation of nivolumab under 1 year after ASCT led to exclusion of patients.

To note about this clone: Its antigen is unidentified.

The assay was immunoSEQ multiplex PCR, and TCRdb's table has in-frame clones only and misses some. The profile shows around 45,000 clones, about nine tenths of them singletons. The patients all showed relapse after autologous stem cell transplantation, while their brentuximab vedotin exposure varied. Best responses were complete response, partial response or progressive disease. This CDR3 contains 15 residues. Per the germline V gene, CDR1 is SGHRS and CDR2 is YFSETQ. Deletions cut 1 base from V and 4 bases from J, with 11 bases between. The sample in question was peripheral blood mononuclear cells (PBMCs), obtained at baseline. This sequence originates from a human donor with classical Hodgkin lymphoma. This rearrangement joins TRBV5-1 to TRBJ2-2; either TRBD1 or TRBD2 may fit D (5 bases each). The CDR3 DNA follows: TGCGCCAGCAGCTTGAATTGGGGGATCACCGGGGAGCTGTTTTTT. Protein product: CASSLNWGITGELFF.